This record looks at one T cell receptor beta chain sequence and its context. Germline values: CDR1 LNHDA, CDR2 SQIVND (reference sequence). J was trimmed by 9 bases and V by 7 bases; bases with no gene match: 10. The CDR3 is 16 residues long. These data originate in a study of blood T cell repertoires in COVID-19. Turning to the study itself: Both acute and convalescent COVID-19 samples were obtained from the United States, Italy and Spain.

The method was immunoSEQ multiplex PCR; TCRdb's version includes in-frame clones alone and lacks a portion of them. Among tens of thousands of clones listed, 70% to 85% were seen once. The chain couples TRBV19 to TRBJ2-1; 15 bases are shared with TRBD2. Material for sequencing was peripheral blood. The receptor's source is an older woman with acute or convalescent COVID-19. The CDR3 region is CASTRTSGGAEPEQFF. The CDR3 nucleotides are TGTGCCAGTACTAGGACTAGCGGGGGGGCCGAGCCTGAGCAGTTCTTC. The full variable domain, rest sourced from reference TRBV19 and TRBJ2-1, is DGGITQSPKYLFRKEGQNVTLSCEQNLNHDAMYWYRQDPGQGLRLIYYSQIVNDFQKGDIAEGYSVSREKKESFPLTVTSAQKNPTAFYLCASTRTSGGAEPEQFFGPGTRLTVL.